One sample yielded the 28 T cell receptor beta chains listed below, sequenced in a study of CD8 T cells in ankylosing spondylitis. TCRdb reprocessed the 5' RACE reads via MiXCR and lists one record per CDR3 protein. This sample carries roughly 91,000 distinct CDR3 sequences, roughly 8.3% of them seen once, and the ten largest clones take 9.9%. The sequenced sample was blood, either unsorted or a sorted T cell fraction (not recorded which). Receptors were obtained from a male donor with ankylosing spondylitis or in good health (not recorded which).

Details on this clonotype: A much larger clone lies a single base off, so this may be a read error. CDR3 amino acids: CSVGVEVGETQYF. CDR3 bases: TGCAGCGTTGGCGTCGAGGTAGGAGAGACCCAGTACTTC. The chain uses TRBV29-1 and TRBJ2-5; D is unclear. This CDR3 spans 13 amino acids. V was pared by 4 bases and J by 4 bases, with 13 bases between. Per germline, CDR1 SQVTM and CDR2 ANQGSEA.

CDR3 residues: CASSPAGRSYGYTF. Written as DNA, the CDR3 is TGTGCCAGCAGCCCCGCTGGGCGGTCCTATGGCTACACCTTC. This chain connects TRBV27 to TRBJ1-2, with D hard to call. The CDR3 contains 14 residues. The V gene lost 6 bases and the J gene lost 4 bases, with 15 bases spanning the gap. CDR1 is MNHEY and CDR2 is SMNVEV in the germline V gene (reference sequence).

This clonotype was detected many times. The gene calls are TRBV20-1 and TRBJ2-3, with D maybe TRBD1 (5 bases). Germline assignment: CDR1 DFQATT and CDR2 SNEGSKA (reference sequence). The CDR3 consists of 15 residues. V lost 3 bases and J lost 2, with 15 bases in between. The CDR3 DNA reads TGCAGTGCTAGTGACCACGACAGAGACACAGATACGCAGTATTTT. The encoded protein is CSASDHDRDTDTQYF.

The chain employs TRBV6-2 or TRBV6-3 and TRBJ1-1; the D gene is possibly TRBD1 (6 bases). Germline V gene lookup returns CDR1 MNHEY and CDR2 SVGEGT. V lost 1 base and J 12 bases, leaving 15 bases between the germline ends. This CDR3 has 13 amino acids. The CDR3 DNA sequence: TGTGCCAGCAGTTACTGGACGGGGGGCGCGTCTTTCTTT. As protein: CASSYWTGGASFF.

This clonotype occurred many times. V usage is TRBV7-6 and J usage is TRBJ2-7, with D unresolved. The germline V and J ends were trimmed by 5 bases and 1 base, with 15 bases remaining between them. This CDR3 comprises 15 residues. Germline CDR1 is SGHVS and CDR2 is FNYEAQ. This CDR3 is CASSPDHGLSYEQYF. In DNA form, the CDR3 reads TGTGCCAGCAGCCCCGACCACGGGTTATCCTACGAGCAGTACTTC.

This clonotype was seen many times. V gene TRBV20-1 combines with J gene TRBJ1-2; D remains ambiguous. With 2 bases removed from V and 3 bases from J, the gap between germline ends came to 10 bases. There are 13 residues in the CDR3. Germline assignment: CDR1 DFQATT and CDR2 SNEGSKA (reference sequence). DNA for the CDR3: TGCAGTGCTAGACCCTTCCGGGACTATGGCTACACCTTC. Its translation: CSARPFRDYGYTF.

This clonotype was counted only a few times. Possible read error: a much larger clone is one base away. V is TRBV5-1 and J is TRBJ2-1; 8 bases fit TRBD2. Germline V gives CDR1 SGHRS, CDR2 YFSETQ. The CDR3 runs to 15 residues. CDR3 coding DNA: TGCGTCAGCAGCCCCACGGGACTAGCCTACAATGAGCAGTTCTTC. Translated, it gives CVSSPTGLAYNEQFF.

This clonotype was seen more than once but under ten times. CDR3 nucleotides: TGTGCCAGCAGCTTGTTGCAGGTCGAGCAGTACTTC. It is translated as CASSLLQVEQYF. The chain recombines TRBV11-2 with TRBJ2-7; D unresolved. Germline V gene data show CDR1 as SGHAT and CDR2 as FQNNGV. This CDR3 contains 12 residues. V lost 3 bases and J 6 bases, leaving 9 bases between the germline ends.

This clonotype appeared many times. V is TRBV2 and J is TRBJ2-7; possibly TRBD1 or TRBD2 for D (5 bases each). Trimming stripped 4 bases from V and 4 bases from J, with 20 bases between. This CDR3 contains 16 residues. In germline, CDR1 is SNHLY, CDR2 FYNNEI. The CDR3 loop is CASSGGSGDMGYEQYF. In DNA, the CDR3 is TGTGCCAGCAGTGGGGGGTCTGGCGACATGGGGTACGAGCAGTACTTC.

This clonotype was detected many times. This chain links TRBV27 with TRBJ2-1, with 10 bases identical to TRBD1. Germline assignment: CDR1 MNHEY and CDR2 SMNVEV (reference sequence). With 3 bases clipped from V and 7 bases from J, the junction kept 12 bases outside the gene matches. The CDR3 contains 17 residues. The CDR3 reads CASSLDRGRLTENEQFF. As DNA, the CDR3 is TGTGCCAGCAGTTTGGACAGGGGGAGATTGACCGAGAATGAGCAGTTCTTC.

This clonotype was seen repeatedly, ten times or more. This chain links TRBV7-2 with TRBJ2-7; a possible D gene is TRBD1 (5 bases). This CDR3 is 15 amino acids long. The germline V and J ends were trimmed by 4 bases and 2 bases, with 15 bases remaining between them. Germline V gives CDR1 SGHTA, CDR2 FQGNSA. CDR3 in amino acids: CASSSRTTATYEQYF. The CDR3 DNA reads as TGTGCCAGCAGCTCCCGAACGACAGCAACCTACGAGCAGTACTTC.

The genes are TRBV7-2 and TRBJ2-5; a weak D match, TRBD1 (6 bases). Germline V gene data show CDR1 as SGHTA and CDR2 as FQGNSA. This CDR3 spans 16 amino acids. V shed 4 bases and J shed 5 bases, with 20 bases lying between them. The CDR3 loop reads CASSYRGGQGTETQYF. In nucleotides, the CDR3 is TGTGCCAGCAGCTACCGGGGTGGGCAGGGGACCGAGACCCAGTACTTC.

The chain is built from TRBV7-8 and TRBJ1-5; perhaps TRBD1 as D (6 bases). The V gene lost 1 base and the J gene lost 4 bases, with 11 bases spanning the gap. The length of the CDR3 is 15 residues. Looked up from germline, CDR1 is SGHVS and CDR2 is FQNEAQ. The CDR3 nucleotides read TGTGCCAGCAGCTTAGATGGGACAATAAATCAGCCCCAGCATTTT. This translates into CASSLDGTINQPQHF.

This clonotype has more than one count but fewer than ten. The chain recombines TRBV6-5 with TRBJ1-4; D is unresolved. V shed 6 bases and J shed 17 bases, with 22 bases lying between them. Per the germline V gene, CDR1 is MNHEY and CDR2 is SVGAGI. There are 13 residues in the CDR3. This chain's CDR3 is CASSSGPRGGVFF. The CDR3 region has the DNA TGTGCCAGCAGCTCGGGCCCCCGAGGAGGAGTTTTTTTT.

This clonotype was seen repeatedly, ten times or more. The rearrangement uses TRBV29-1 and TRBJ1-1; D not resolved. The ends were cut back, 7 bases at V and 1 base at J, with 10 bases in the middle. The CDR3 consists of 12 residues. Germline-derived CDR1 and CDR2 are SQVTM and ANQGSEA. The CDR3 nucleotides are TGCAGCGGCAGACCGACGAACACTGAAGCTTTCTTT. Translated, it gives CSGRPTNTEAFF.

There are many counts of this clonotype. The chain employs TRBV9 and TRBJ2-1; D is perhaps TRBD1 (5 bases). The V gene's germline CDR1 is SGDLS and CDR2 YYNGEE. V was trimmed by 0 bases and J by 8 bases, leaving 15 bases between them. The CDR3 has 15 residues. CDR3 sequence (DNA): TGTGCCAGCAGCGTAGCGCCCAGGGCTCCTGATGAGCAGTTCTTC. This gives the protein CASSVAPRAPDEQFF.

In its sample, this clonotype was seen many times. The V call is TRBV12-3 or TRBV12-4, the J call TRBJ2-2; D call uncertain. This CDR3 has 12 residues. V was trimmed by 5 bases and J by 6 bases, leaving 7 bases between them. CDR3 residues: CASSPRSGELFF. Written as DNA, the CDR3 is TGTGCCAGCAGTCCCCGTTCCGGGGAGCTGTTTTTT.

This clonotype showed up many times. The chain employs TRBV6-2 or TRBV6-3 and TRBJ1-1, with D uncertain. Per germline, CDR1 MNHEY and CDR2 SVGEGT. V shed 7 bases and J shed 3 bases, with 9 bases lying between them. The CDR3 spans 12 residues. The CDR3 loop reads CASTNRYTEAFF. The CDR3 nucleotides read TGTGCCAGCACCAACCGTTACACTGAAGCTTTCTTT.

CDR3 sequence: CASSLGRAVNTEAFF. CDR3 nucleotides: TGTGCCAGCAGCTTAGGCAGGGCGGTAAACACTGAAGCTTTCTTT. The genes are TRBV7-9 and TRBJ1-1; a possible D gene is TRBD1 (5 bases). Germline CDR1 SEHNR, CDR2 FQNEAQ (reference sequence). This CDR3 region has 15 residues. Trimming took 1 base from V and 2 from J, leaving 11 bases between them. Variable domain in full (rest from reference TRBV7-9 and TRBJ1-1): DTGVSQNPRHKITKRGQNVTFRCDPISEHNRLYWYRQTLGQGPEFLTYFQNEAQLEKSRLLSDRFSAERPKGSFSTLEIQRTEQGDSAMYLCASSLGRAVNTEAFFGQGTRLTVV.

This clonotype was detected many times. The chain employs TRBV12-3 or TRBV12-4 and TRBJ1-6; 7 positions match TRBD1. This CDR3 contains 14 residues. V was clipped by 5 bases and J by 8 bases; unmatched bases: 6. The CDR3 DNA is TGTGCCAGCAGTCGACAGGGAATTGATTCACCCCTCCACTTT. Protein: CASSRQGIDSPLHF.

There are a few counts of this clonotype. CDR3 in DNA: TGTGCCAGCAGTCGGCCTAGCCGGGCGAGCTCCTACAATGAGCAGTTCTTC. Translation gives CASSRPSRASSYNEQFF. The chain combines TRBV6-2 or TRBV6-3 with TRBJ2-1; a weak D match, TRBD2 (5 bases). The germline gives CDR1 MNHEY, CDR2 SVGEGT. Trimming took off 5 bases at V and 0 bases at J, with 17 bases between the two ends. The CDR3 is made up of 17 amino acids.

This clonotype was counted ten times or more. A junction boundary mismatches the germline segment, possibly from a read error. The chain is built from TRBV20-1 and TRBJ2-1; 9 nucleotides agree with TRBD2. The CDR3 sequence is 10 residues long. Germline V gene sequence: CDR1 DFQATT, CDR2 SNEGSKA (reference sequence). CDR3: CSARRGGLVF. CDR3 sequence (DNA): TGCAGTGCTAGGCGGGGGGGGTTGGTCTTC.

This clonotype was detected ten times or more. CDR3 residues: CASSQGLAVYEQYF. Written as DNA, the CDR3 is TGCGCCAGCAGCCAAGGTCTAGCGGTCTACGAGCAGTACTTC. The gene calls are TRBV4-3 and TRBJ2-7; 7 bases fit TRBD2. This CDR3 spans 14 amino acids. The ends lost 1 base at V and 3 bases at J; junction bases unmatched: 3. Germline V lookup: CDR1 LGHNA, CDR2 YSLEER.

V usage is TRBV7-6 and J usage is TRBJ2-1; 8 bases match TRBD1. The CDR3 loop spans 15 amino acids. The J segment lost 4 bases and the V segment lost 7 bases, leaving 9 bases of the junction unmatched. The germline V gene has CDR1 SGHVS and CDR2 FNYEAQ. DNA of the CDR3: TGTGCCAGCACCTCACAGGGGGGAGCGTACAATGAGCAGTTCTTC. It codes for CASTSQGGAYNEQFF.

In its sample, this clonotype was seen many times. This rearrangement joins TRBV10-3 to TRBJ2-1; D may be TRBD1 or TRBD2 (5 bases each). Per the germline V gene, CDR1 is ENHRY and CDR2 is SYGVKD. The ends were cut back, 2 bases at V and 5 bases at J, with 16 bases in the middle. CDR3 length: 16 amino acids. Written as DNA, the CDR3 is TGTGCCATCAGTGAGGACAGTCAAGGGGACGACAATGAGCAGTTCTTC. This translates into CAISEDSQGDDNEQFF.

This clonotype has a count of ten or more. The chain couples TRBV29-1 to TRBJ2-5; D ambiguous. The V end lost 4 bases, the J end lost 2 bases, and 11 bases lay between the germline ends. The CDR3 spans 13 residues. Germline CDR1 SQVTM, CDR2 ANQGSEA. The CDR3 region is CSVGWQEQETQYF. CDR3 DNA sequence: TGCAGCGTTGGTTGGCAGGAGCAAGAGACCCAGTACTTC.

The sample holds many counts of this clonotype. The chain joins TRBV6-1 to TRBJ2-3; the D call may be TRBD1 or TRBD2 (6 bases each). V gave up 8 bases and J gave up 5 bases, with 20 bases separating them. This CDR3 is 15 amino acids long. In germline, CDR1 is MNHNS, CDR2 SASEGT. The CDR3 DNA reads as TGTGCCAGCTTGCTTTCGTGGGGGGCGAAAGATACGCAGTATTTT. Translation gives CASLLSWGAKDTQYF.

This clonotype was picked up many times. The rearrangement uses TRBV7-6 and TRBJ2-7; maybe TRBD1 (5 bases). CDR3 length equals 15 residues. Germline values: CDR1 SGHVS, CDR2 FNYEAQ. Trimming took off 5 bases at V and 2 bases at J, with 16 bases between the two ends. The CDR3 nucleotides are TGTGCCAGCAGCGATCACAGGAAATCGCCCTACGAGCAGTACTTC. Encoded protein: CASSDHRKSPYEQYF.